A single sample gave rise to the 29 T cell receptor beta chains below, sequenced in a study of CD8+ T cells in alopecia areata. Treatment reported: oral pan-JAK inhibitor, 5-10 mg twice daily. Extracted RNA was reverse transcribed, and the resulting cDNA served as sequencing template. Using immunoSEQ multiplex PCR, the repertoire was profiled, and TCRdb retains in-frame clones only, with some absent. The sample holds 150,000 to 200,000 clones, 60% seen once. The material sequenced was CD4+ T cells sorted from blood, taken at week 24, from a patient treated with tofacitinib. The receptors come from a human donor with alopecia areata.

The chain combines TRBV7-3 with TRBJ1-1; 7 positions agree with TRBD1. Germline CDR1 reads SGHTA; CDR2 reads FQGTGA. The CDR3 sequence is 13 residues long. With V trimmed by 5 bases and J by 3 bases, 3 bases remained unmatched. The DNA of the CDR3 is TGTGCCAGCAGCCGACAGGGCGACACTGAAGCTTTCTTT. Its translation: CASSRQGDTEAFF.

This clone was observed a few times. CDR3: CASSLDYEQYF. CDR3 sequence (DNA): TGTGCCAGCAGTTTAGACTACGAGCAGTACTTC. The chain carries TRBV28 and TRBJ2-7; D ambiguous. V was shortened by 2 bases and J by 3 bases, with 2 bases between the two germline ends. The germline CDR1 and CDR2 sequences are MDHEN and SYDVKM. This CDR3 has 11 amino acids. The full variable domain, completed using reference TRBV28 and TRBJ2-7, is DVKVTQSSRYLVKRTGEKVFLECVQDMDHENMFWYRQDPGLGLRLIYFSYDVKMKEKGDIPEGYSVSREKKERFSLILESASTNQTSMYLCASSLDYEQYFGPGTRLTVT.

This clone showed up many times. The chain uses TRBV19 and TRBJ2-7, with TRBD2 identical over 14 bases. The CDR3 extends over 16 amino acids. With 4 bases clipped from V and 2 bases from J, the junction kept 4 bases outside the gene matches. CDR1 is LNHDA and CDR2 is SQIVND in the germline V gene (reference sequence). CDR3 amino acids: CASSTWTSGGPYEQYF. CDR3 DNA: TGTGCCAGTAGTACCTGGACTAGCGGGGGGCCCTACGAGCAGTACTTC.

The genes are TRBV2 and TRBJ1-2; D may be TRBD1 (6 bases). The V gene lost 10 bases and the J gene lost 5 bases, with 17 bases spanning the gap. This CDR3 region has 13 residues. CDR1 is SNHLY and CDR2 is FYNNEI in the germline V gene. This CDR3 is CATLPIGQYGYTF. The CDR3 DNA follows: TGTGCCACCCTACCGATTGGACAGTATGGCTACACCTTC. Full variable domain (remainder filled in from reference TRBV2 and TRBJ1-2): EPEVTQTPSHQVTQMGQEVILRCVPISNHLYFYWYRQILGQKVEFLVSFYNNEISEKSEIFDDQFSVERPDGSNFTLKIRSTKLEDSAMYFCATLPIGQYGYTFGSGTRLTVV.

This chain connects TRBV5-1 to TRBJ1-5; 10 bases fit TRBD1. The J segment lost 11 bases and the V segment lost 5 bases, leaving 10 bases of the junction unmatched. Germline V gene lookup returns CDR1 SGHRS and CDR2 YFSETQ. This CDR3 has 14 amino acids. The CDR3 sequence is CASRGTGAIMAQHF. The CDR3 region has the DNA TGCGCCAGCAGAGGGACAGGGGCCATCATGGCCCAGCATTTT.

The chain employs TRBV4-3 and TRBJ1-2; D unclear. The ends were cut back, 5 bases at V and 6 bases at J, with 22 bases in the middle. This CDR3 contains 16 residues. Germline CDR1 is LGHNA and CDR2 is YSLEER. CDR3: CASSANSGLHTDGYTF. Written as DNA, the CDR3 is TGCGCCAGCAGCGCAAACTCCGGGTTACATACGGATGGCTACACCTTC.

The rearrangement uses TRBV29-1 and TRBJ1-1; possibly TRBD1 for D (6 bases). This CDR3 contains 12 residues. The germline CDR1 and CDR2 sequences are SQVTM and ANQGSEA. V was pared by 7 bases and J by 0 bases, with 9 bases between. CDR3 amino acids: CSGTALNTEAFF. In DNA, the CDR3 is TGCAGCGGGACAGCCTTGAACACTGAAGCTTTCTTT.

The V gene is TRBV29-1, the J gene TRBJ2-1, with D possibly being TRBD1 or TRBD2 (6 bases each). V was pared by 6 bases and J by 5 bases, with 14 bases between. Germline-derived CDR1 and CDR2 are SQVTM and ANQGSEA. The length of the CDR3 is 13 residues. The chain's CDR3 is CSVRGVLHNEQFF. CDR3 in DNA: TGCAGCGTGAGGGGGGTTCTTCACAATGAGCAGTTCTTC.

This chain links TRBV6-1 with TRBJ2-2; 8 nucleotides line up with TRBD2. Trimming at V came to 7 bases and at J to 2 bases, leaving 6 bases not matched to a gene. The CDR3 extends over 15 amino acids. Per germline, CDR1 MNHNS and CDR2 SASEGT. CDR3 bases: TGTGCCAGCATCAGGGGACTAGAAAACACCGGGGAGCTGTTTTTT. Protein product: CASIRGLENTGELFF.

This chain links TRBV9 with TRBJ2-2, with 10 bases aligning to TRBD1. Germline CDR1 reads SGDLS; CDR2 reads YYNGEE. Unmatched junction bases numbered 7, after V lost 4 bases and J lost 7 bases. The CDR3 totals 15 residues. The CDR3 region is CASSPGQGSGGELFF. CDR3 coding DNA: TGTGCCAGCAGCCCGGGACAGGGGTCCGGCGGGGAGCTGTTTTTT.

The chain is built from TRBV5-1 and TRBJ2-7; TRBD1 agrees at 8 bases. This CDR3 has 14 residues. V shed 0 bases and J 7 bases; nucleotides not matched to a gene: 6. The germline CDR1 and CDR2 sequences are SGHRS and YFSETQ. CDR3 sequence (DNA): TGCGCCAGCAGCTTGGGGACGACAGGGGAGGAGCAGTACTTC. Translation: CASSLGTTGEEQYF.

This chain connects TRBV6-6 to TRBJ2-6; D uncertain. V was cut by 0 bases and J by 4 bases, with 10 bases left in between. Germline CDR1 MNHNY, CDR2 SVGAGI (reference sequence). This CDR3 region has 16 residues. The CDR3 DNA reads TGTGCCAGCAGTTACTCTGGGCCAACAGGGGCCAACGTCCTGACTTTC. Translated: CASSYSGPTGANVLTF.

This clone was detected only once. This chain links TRBV4-1 with TRBJ1-2; 7 positions agree with TRBD1. The J segment lost 3 bases and the V segment lost 1 base, leaving 5 bases of the junction unmatched. Germline V lookup: CDR1 MGHRA, CDR2 YSYEKL. The CDR3 consists of 15 residues. The CDR3 coding sequence is TGCGCCAGCAGCCAAGTCCGAGGGGGCGACTATGGCTACACCTTC. This encodes CASSQVRGGDYGYTF.

The chain joins TRBV5-4 to TRBJ2-7; 7 bases agree with TRBD1. After removal of 4 bases from V and 4 bases from J, the junction contained 8 bases not matched to a gene. The length of the CDR3 is 14 residues. Germline loops: CDR1 SGHNT, CDR2 YYREEE (reference sequence). CDR3 sequence (DNA): TGTGCCAGCAGCCCGGCGGGCAGGGGGTACGAGCAGTACTTC. Translated: CASSPAGRGYEQYF.

The rearrangement uses TRBV7-3 and TRBJ2-1; D unresolved. Trimming pared 5 bases from V and 10 bases from J, leaving 15 bases between. This CDR3 spans 13 amino acids. CDR1 SGHTA and CDR2 FQGTGA come from the germline V gene. The CDR3 sequence: CASSPQSVGEQFF. DNA of the CDR3: TGTGCCAGCAGCCCCCAGAGCGTCGGGGAGCAGTTCTTC.

The table lists this clone with a few counts. The J gene is TRBJ2-7, the V gene TRBV29-1; the D gene is possibly TRBD1 (6 bases). CDR1 SQVTM and CDR2 ANQGSEA come from the germline V gene. This CDR3 is built from 13 residues. In DNA form, the CDR3 reads TGCAGTGTAATAATACAGGGAGTCGACGAGCAGTACTTC. Encoded protein: CSVIIQGVDEQYF.

The gene calls are TRBV2 and TRBJ1-5, with D unresolved. This CDR3 spans 15 amino acids. The V and J ends lost 1 base and 0 bases respectively, with 7 bases between them. Germline CDR1 reads SNHLY; CDR2 reads FYNNEI. Here the CDR3 reads CASSEEGISNQPQHF. CDR3 nucleotide sequence: TGTGCCAGCAGTGAAGAAGGGATTAGCAATCAGCCCCAGCATTTT.

This clone has just a few counts. V and J are TRBV5-6 and TRBJ2-7, with TRBD2 identical over 10 bases. J was trimmed by 2 bases and V by 1 base; bases with no gene match: 6. Germline CDR1 SGHDT, CDR2 YYEEEE. The CDR3 loop spans 16 amino acids. This CDR3 is CASSLWLAGATYEQYF. Written as DNA, the CDR3 is TGTGCCAGCAGCTTGTGGCTAGCGGGGGCAACCTACGAGCAGTACTTC.

Note on this clone: Other nucleotide sequences in the sample specify the same CDR3. The chain has TRBV29-1 and TRBJ2-1; 7 bases are shared with TRBD2. The germline CDR1 and CDR2 sequences are SQVTM and ANQGSEA. CDR3 length: 14 residues. V was clipped by 3 bases and J by 0 bases; unmatched bases: 2. This CDR3 reads CSVERGSSYNEQFF. The CDR3 DNA reads as TGCAGCGTTGAGCGGGGGTCCTCCTACAATGAGCAGTTCTTC.

This clone was detected only once. The rearrangement joins TRBV29-1 to TRBJ1-1; D gene ambiguous. Trimming cost V 6 bases and J 13 bases, with 27 bases left between them. CDR1 is SQVTM and CDR2 is ANQGSEA in the germline V gene. The CDR3 length is 14 residues. The CDR3 protein is CSVTIHNPTEGDFF. CDR3 DNA sequence: TGCAGCGTGACAATTCACAACCCTACCGAAGGAGATTTCTTT.

V is TRBV29-1 and J is TRBJ2-7, with 7 bases identical to TRBD2. This CDR3 has 11 residues. With 7 bases clipped from V and 3 bases from J, the junction kept 3 bases outside the gene matches. The V gene's germline CDR1 is SQVTM and CDR2 ANQGSEA. CDR3 loop: CSAGTIYEQYF. In DNA form, the CDR3 reads TGCAGCGCTGGGACTATCTACGAGCAGTACTTC.

V gene TRBV7-7 combines with J gene TRBJ2-2; 9 bases are a match to TRBD1. CDR3 size: 16 residues. Germline V gives CDR1 SSHAT, CDR2 FNYEAQ (reference sequence). Losses at the gene ends were 4 bases for V and 4 bases for J; bases not matched to a gene: 7. The CDR3 sequence: CASSWGTGRATGELFF. CDR3 DNA: TGTGCCAGCAGCTGGGGGACAGGGCGAGCCACCGGGGAGCTGTTTTTT. Full variable domain (missing parts from reference TRBV7-7 and TRBJ2-2): GAGVSQSPRYKVTKRGQDVTLRCDPISSHATLYWYQQALGQGPEFLTYFNYEAQPDKSGLPSDRFSAERPEGSISTLTIQRTEQRDSAMYRCASSWGTGRATGELFFGEGSRLTVL.

The chain links TRBV7-8 to TRBJ1-6; D uncertain. This CDR3 is 16 amino acids long. Trimming cost V 5 bases and J 0 bases, with 11 bases left between them. Looked up from germline, CDR1 is SGHVS and CDR2 is FQNEAQ. The DNA for the CDR3 is TGTGCCAGCAGCCCCAGTTGGAGCTCCTATAATTCACCCCTCCACTTT. Its translation: CASSPSWSSYNSPLHF.

The chain has TRBV7-9 and TRBJ2-3; D ambiguous. Trimming removed 7 bases from V and 4 bases from J, with 18 bases in between. Per germline, CDR1 SEHNR and CDR2 FQNEAQ (reference sequence). CDR3 length equals 15 residues. CDR3 sequence: CASITSAPPPDTQYF. CDR3 bases: TGTGCCAGCATCACCTCAGCTCCCCCGCCAGATACGCAGTATTTT.

This clone was seen a few times. The gene calls are TRBV21-1 and TRBJ2-1; the D call of TRBD2 is as the table states it, not checked on the DNA. TRBV21-1 is a pseudogene segment. The CDR3 has 18 residues. CDR3 nucleotide sequence: TGTGCCAGCAGCAAAGGGCTAGCGGGGGGGCCTGCGGACAATGAGCAGTTCTTC. This codes for CASSKGLAGGPADNEQFF.

This clone was detected only a few times. The V and J genes are TRBV29-1 and TRBJ1-2; unclear D gene. The germline V gene has CDR1 SQVTM and CDR2 ANQGSEA. V was trimmed by 4 bases and J by 1 base, leaving 13 bases between them. The CDR3 has 14 amino acids. The CDR3 nucleotides are TGCAGCGTTGCCCTCCCAAGACTTAACTATGGCTACACCTTC. As protein: CSVALPRLNYGYTF.

Turning to this clone: Additional DNA sequences in this sample encode the identical CDR3. The J gene is TRBJ1-1, the V gene TRBV30, with 7 bases matching TRBD1. CDR3 length equals 14 residues. The junction had 1 base not matched to a gene; V was cut back by 0 bases and J by 0 bases. Looked up from germline, CDR1 is GTSNPN and CDR2 is SVGIG (reference sequence). The CDR3 is CAWSVGQLNTEAFF. As DNA, the CDR3 is TGTGCCTGGAGTGTGGGACAGTTGAACACTGAAGCTTTCTTT.

This clone was seen more than once but under ten times. CDR3 sequence (DNA): TGTGCCAGCAGTGACAAAAGGGGTGCCTACGAGCAGTACTTC. It encodes CASSDKRGAYEQYF. The chain couples TRBV6-6 to TRBJ2-7; D perhaps matches TRBD1 (5 bases). V was clipped by 5 bases and J by 2 bases, with 13 bases between them. The V gene's germline CDR1 is MNHNY and CDR2 SVGAGI (reference sequence). The CDR3 has 14 residues.

This rearrangement joins TRBV7-9 to TRBJ2-7; a possible D gene is TRBD1 (5 bases). V dropped 5 bases and J dropped 0 bases, with 8 bases sitting between them. The CDR3 is 13 residues long. Germline CDR1 is SEHNR and CDR2 is FQNEAQ (reference sequence). CDR3 nucleotides: TGTGCCAGCAGCAGCAGGGTCTCCTACGAGCAGTACTTC. Translating it yields CASSSRVSYEQYF.